One sample yielded the 29 T cell receptor beta chains listed below, sequenced in a study of CD8+ T cells in alopecia areata (dated by TCRdb to the late 2010s). Receptors were amplified or captured by the immunoSEQ multiplex PCR assay. RNA was extracted from all samples and reverse transcribed into cDNA as template for TCR sequencing. TCRdb obtained this table from immuneACCESS and retained in-frame rearrangements with V and J assigned. These tables miss some clones; where compared with another copy, unresolved V genes account for less than half of the shortfall, and the remainder is unexplained. The sample has about 98,000 clones on record, around 44% of them singletons. Around 0.8% of the sample belongs to the ten largest clones. Source material: CD4+ T cells sorted from blood. These receptors were taken from a human donor with alopecia areata.

V is TRBV4-3 and J is TRBJ2-7; no reliable D call. This CDR3 is 15 amino acids long. Looked up from germline, CDR1 is LGHNA and CDR2 is YSLEER. Trimming took off 0 bases at V and 7 bases at J, with 16 bases between the two ends. The CDR3 sequence: CASSQDRQFGREQYF. CDR3 DNA sequence: TGCGCCAGCAGCCAAGATCGGCAGTTTGGCAGGGAGCAGTACTTC.

This clone was observed a few times. The chain joins TRBV4-1 to TRBJ2-7; D is possibly TRBD1 (5 bases). Trimming took 0 bases from V and 9 from J, leaving 18 bases between them. The CDR3 runs 15 residues. Germline loops: CDR1 MGHRA, CDR2 YSYEKL. CDR3 bases: TGCGCCAGCAGCCAAGACAGGGATACCCATTTGGGGCAGTACTTC. It is translated as CASSQDRDTHLGQYF.

Only a few counts were recorded for this clone. The chain couples TRBV29-1 to TRBJ2-3; the match to TRBD2 covers 11 bases. V gave up 6 bases and J gave up 2 bases; unmatched junction bases: 4. CDR3 length equals 14 residues. The germline gives CDR1 SQVTM, CDR2 ANQGSEA. The CDR3 DNA follows: TGCAGCGTAACTAGCGGGGGCGCCACAGATACGCAGTATTTT. The encoded protein is CSVTSGGATDTQYF.

V and J are TRBV4-3 and TRBJ2-6; D gene unclear. V dropped 0 bases and J dropped 0 bases, with 6 bases sitting between them. In germline, CDR1 is LGHNA, CDR2 YSLEER. CDR3 size: 16 residues. CDR3 residues: CASSQDFHSGANVLTF. CDR3 sequence (DNA): TGCGCCAGCAGCCAAGATTTCCACTCTGGGGCCAACGTCCTGACTTTC.

The chain has TRBV28 and TRBJ2-7; 13 nucleotides agree with TRBD2. With 7 bases clipped from V and 5 bases from J, the junction kept 8 bases outside the gene matches. CDR1 and CDR2 (germline): MDHEN, SYDVKM. CDR3 size: 15 residues. CDR3 sequence reads: CASNRPGLAGNEQYF. The CDR3 region has the DNA TGTGCCAGCAACCGGCCGGGACTAGCGGGAAACGAGCAGTACTTC. The variable domain in full, completed from reference TRBV28 and TRBJ2-7, reads DVKVTQSSRYLVKRTGEKVFLECVQDMDHENMFWYRQDPGLGLRLIYFSYDVKMKEKGDIPEGYSVSREKKERFSLILESASTNQTSMYLCASNRPGLAGNEQYFGPGTRLTVT.

This chain joins TRBV19 and TRBJ1-5; no clear D gene. This CDR3 region has 14 residues. The V and J ends lost 0 bases and 4 bases respectively, with 7 bases between them. Germline-derived CDR1 and CDR2 are LNHDA and SQIVND (reference sequence). The CDR3 sequence is CASSIDQWNQPQHF. The CDR3 DNA reads TGTGCCAGTAGTATAGACCAGTGGAATCAGCCCCAGCATTTT.

There are a few counts of this clone. This sequence joins TRBV28 and TRBJ2-3, with D perhaps TRBD1 (5 bases). The CDR3 runs 14 residues. Germline V gene lookup returns CDR1 MDHEN and CDR2 SYDVKM. V lost 7 bases and J lost 2, with 13 bases in between. The CDR3 DNA follows: TGTGCCAGCAAGCGAGGACATAACACAGATACGCAGTATTTT. Translating gives CASKRGHNTDTQYF.

CDR3 coding DNA: TGTGCCAGCAGCTTAAGGGCGGGGAAACCCTACGAGCAGTACTTC. Translating gives CASSLRAGKPYEQYF. The genes are TRBV7-2 and TRBJ2-7; weak D call: TRBD2 (6 bases). The CDR3 contains 15 residues. Trimming pared 2 bases from V and 2 bases from J, leaving 13 bases between. CDR1 is SGHTA, CDR2 FQGNSA, per germline.

The V call is TRBV27, the J call TRBJ2-5; D perhaps matches TRBD2 (5 bases). V was cut by 7 bases and J by 5 bases, with 14 bases left in between. This CDR3 contains 13 residues. Germline V gene sequence: CDR1 MNHEY, CDR2 SMNVEV (reference sequence). In DNA, the CDR3 is TGTGCCAGCAAAGAGGGCCGTCGCGAGACCCAGTACTTC. This translates into CASKEGRRETQYF.

The chain is built from TRBV7-2 and TRBJ2-3, with TRBD2 matching 7 bases. Trimming at V came to 5 bases and at J to 0 bases, leaving 8 bases not matched to a gene. Germline values: CDR1 SGHTA, CDR2 FQGNSA. This CDR3 is built from 16 residues. CDR3 loop: CASSLLADGSTDTQYF. CDR3 nucleotide sequence: TGTGCCAGCAGCCTCCTAGCGGATGGGAGCACAGATACGCAGTATTTT.

The chain recombines TRBV28 with TRBJ2-4; either TRBD1 or TRBD2 may fit D (5 bases each). Trimming left V 10 bases short and J 0 bases short, with 13 bases between. Germline-derived CDR1 and CDR2 are MDHEN and SYDVKM. This CDR3 region has 14 residues. The DNA of the CDR3 is TGTGCCATCCAGCCTGGGGGAGCCAAAAACATTCAGTACTTC. Protein product: CAIQPGGAKNIQYF.

The chain links TRBV11-3 to TRBJ2-3; D ambiguous. CDR3 length: 13 amino acids. V was cut by 3 bases and J by 6 bases, with 10 bases left in between. Germline CDR1 is SGHNT and CDR2 is YENEEA. CDR3 DNA sequence: TGTGCCAGCAGCTTGTCAGTCGGGGATACGCAGTATTTT. It specifies CASSLSVGDTQYF.

The gene calls are TRBV29-1 and TRBJ1-5; D gene unclear. The germline V and J ends were trimmed by 5 bases and 1 base, with 6 bases remaining between them. This CDR3 spans 12 amino acids. Germline loops: CDR1 SQVTM, CDR2 ANQGSEA. CDR3 sequence: CSVSESNQPQHF. DNA for the CDR3: TGCAGCGTTTCTGAGAGCAATCAGCCCCAGCATTTT. The whole variable domain, filled in from reference TRBV29-1 and TRBJ1-5, reads SAVISQKPSRDICQRGTSLTIQCQVDSQVTMMFWYRQQPGQSLTLIATANQGSEATYESGFVIDKFPISRPNLTFSTLTVSNMSPEDSSIYLCSVSESNQPQHFGDGTRLSIL.

This clone occurred many times. J is TRBJ1-2 and V is TRBV28; no reliable D call. The germline V gene has CDR1 MDHEN and CDR2 SYDVKM. V lost 4 bases and J lost 1, with 22 bases in between. The CDR3 has 18 residues. Here the CDR3 DNA reads TGTGCCAGCAGTTCCCCATTCTCCCCTGCAGACCATAACTATGGCTACACCTTC. Amino acids: CASSSPFSPADHNYGYTF.

This chain connects TRBV18 to TRBJ1-5; D is uncertain. Germline values: CDR1 KGHSH, CDR2 LQKENI. This CDR3 region has 13 residues. Trimming pared 1 base from V and 1 base from J, leaving 2 bases between. In nucleotides, the CDR3 is TGTGCCAGCTCACCACAGAGCAATCAGCCCCAGCATTTT. This gives the protein CASSPQSNQPQHF. Based on the CDR3 plus reference TRBV18 and TRBJ1-5, the full variable domain is NAGVMQNPRHLVRRRGQEARLRCSPMKGHSHVYWYRQLPEEGLKFMVYLQKENIIDESGMPKERFSAEFPKEGPSILRIQQVVRGDSAAYFCASSPQSNQPQHFGDGTRLSIL.

V is TRBV29-1 and J is TRBJ2-1, with TRBD1 matching over 7 bases. The CDR3 runs 14 residues. Germline assignment: CDR1 SQVTM and CDR2 ANQGSEA. V shed 4 bases and J 3 bases; nucleotides not matched to a gene: 6. CDR3 residues: CSVGRAGGYNEQFF. The CDR3 DNA sequence: TGCAGCGTTGGGCGGGCAGGGGGCTACAATGAGCAGTTCTTC.

This clone was picked up a small number of times. The chain combines TRBV29-1 with TRBJ1-1, with D unresolved. The CDR3 sequence is 12 residues long. V was shortened by 4 bases and J by 4 bases, with 10 bases between the two germline ends. Germline lookup yields CDR1 SQVTM and CDR2 ANQGSEA. CDR3: CSVARQSTEAFF. The CDR3 DNA follows: TGCAGCGTTGCTAGGCAGAGCACTGAAGCTTTCTTT. The variable domain in full, completed from reference TRBV29-1 and TRBJ1-1, reads SAVISQKPSRDICQRGTSLTIQCQVDSQVTMMFWYRQQPGQSLTLIATANQGSEATYESGFVIDKFPISRPNLTFSTLTVSNMSPEDSSIYLCSVARQSTEAFFGQGTRLTVV.

The CDR3 sequence: CASSQGWTGKTYEQYF. The CDR3 DNA follows: TGCGCCAGCAGCCAAGGCTGGACAGGGAAGACCTACGAGCAGTACTTC. The genes are TRBV4-1 and TRBJ2-7; 8 bases are a match to TRBD1. Germline lookup yields CDR1 MGHRA and CDR2 YSYEKL. The CDR3 extends over 16 amino acids. Unmatched junction bases numbered 7, after V lost 1 base and J lost 2 bases.

This chain uses TRBV6-1 with TRBJ1-2, with D hard to call. Per the germline V gene, CDR1 is MNHNS and CDR2 is SASEGT. CDR3 size: 15 residues. The V gene lost 1 base and the J gene lost 2 bases, with 11 bases spanning the gap. The CDR3 DNA reads TGTGCCAGCAGTGAAGGATTAAACGGGAACTATGGCTACACCTTC. The encoded protein is CASSEGLNGNYGYTF.

This clone was counted a few times. This rearrangement joins TRBV5-1 to TRBJ1-6; TRBD1 aligns across 9 bases. Trimming cost V 0 bases and J 8 bases; bases outside gene matches: 0. Germline assignment: CDR1 SGHRS and CDR2 YFSETQ. The CDR3 covers 14 residues. Written as DNA, the CDR3 is TGCGCCAGCAGCTTGGGACAGGGGGATTCACCCCTCCACTTT. Protein: CASSLGQGDSPLHF.

The chain uses TRBV25-1 and TRBJ2-1, with 7 bases matching TRBD2. J was trimmed by 5 bases and V by 2 bases; bases with no gene match: 0. Germline assignment: CDR1 MGHDK and CDR2 SYGVNS. The CDR3 consists of 13 residues. This chain's CDR3 is CASSEAGDNEQFF. The CDR3 DNA reads as TGTGCCAGCAGTGAAGCGGGAGACAATGAGCAGTTCTTC.

The V gene is TRBV2, the J gene TRBJ2-7, with a possible D match to TRBD1 (5 bases). Per germline, CDR1 SNHLY and CDR2 FYNNEI. CDR3 size: 12 residues. V shed 5 bases and J shed 7 bases, with 12 bases lying between them. CDR3 in DNA: TGTGCCAGCAGTAGAGACAGAGTGGAGCAGTACTTC. Its translation: CASSRDRVEQYF.

The chain carries TRBV14 and TRBJ2-5; no firm D call. CDR3 length equals 12 residues. V gave up 4 bases and J gave up 5 bases, with 8 bases separating them. Germline CDR1 and CDR2: SGHDN and FVKESK. The CDR3 DNA sequence: TGTGCCAGCAGCCCTTTTAGGGAGACCCAGTACTTC. Protein sequence: CASSPFRETQYF. The full variable domain, in which reference TRBV14 and TRBJ2-5 provide the parts outside the CDR3, is EAGVTQFPSHSVIEKGQTVTLRCDPISGHDNLYWYRRVMGKEIKFLLHFVKESKQDESGMPNNRFLAERTGGTYSTLKVQPAELEDSGVYFCASSPFRETQYFGPGTRLLVL.

The chain links TRBV30 to TRBJ1-4, with D hard to call. V was cut by 3 bases and J by 3 bases, with 11 bases left in between. Germline V gives CDR1 GTSNPN, CDR2 SVGIG (reference sequence). The CDR3 runs 14 residues. For the CDR3, the DNA is TGTGCCTGGAGCTACGGCATGGCTAATGAAAAACTGTTTTTT. Translation gives CAWSYGMANEKLFF.

The table lists this clone with a few counts. The chain uses TRBV23-1 and TRBJ2-5; D tentatively fits TRBD1 or TRBD2 (5 bases each). TRBV23-1 is placed among ORFs of uncertain function. Trimming took off 3 bases at V and 5 bases at J, with 13 bases between the two ends. This CDR3 is built from 14 residues. CDR3 DNA sequence: TGCGCCAGCAGTCAGTCCCGGGGCTGGGAGACCCAGTACTTC. Translation gives CASSQSRGWETQYF.

The J gene is TRBJ1-2, the V gene TRBV10-3; 10 bases align to TRBD1. CDR3 size: 14 residues. V lost 1 base to trimming and J lost 6 bases; unmatched junction nucleotides: 2. Germline V gives CDR1 ENHRY, CDR2 SYGVKD. The CDR3 loop is CAISELGQGNGYTF. The CDR3 DNA reads TGTGCCATCAGTGAGTTGGGACAGGGGAATGGCTACACCTTC.

V usage is TRBV29-1 and J usage is TRBJ2-3; 7 bases are a match to TRBD1. V was clipped by 6 bases and J by 3 bases; unmatched bases: 12. Germline CDR1 reads SQVTM; CDR2 reads ANQGSEA. The length of the CDR3 is 15 residues. The CDR3 sequence: CSVLRDRTMTDTQYF. In nucleotides, the CDR3 is TGCAGCGTGCTCCGGGACAGAACAATGACAGATACGCAGTATTTT.

The chain joins TRBV5-1 to TRBJ1-4, with 7 nucleotides matching TRBD1. In germline, CDR1 is SGHRS, CDR2 YFSETQ. Unmatched junction bases numbered 9, after V lost 7 bases and J lost 6 bases. There are 14 residues in the CDR3. CDR3 in DNA: TGCGCCAGCGCCAACCACAGGGGCGATGAAAAACTGTTTTTT. This gives the protein CASANHRGDEKLFF.

In the case of this clone: At one boundary the junction diverges from the germline segment, which might be a read error. The CDR3 here is CAWSVRQGIYNKQFF. Here the CDR3 DNA reads TGTGCCTGGAGTGTTCGGCAGGGGATATACAATAAGCAGTTCTTC. This sequence joins TRBV30 and TRBJ2-1; a possible D gene is TRBD1 (6 bases). Germline V gene lookup returns CDR1 GTSNPN and CDR2 SVGIG (reference sequence). The CDR3 loop spans 15 amino acids.